The 4 T cell receptor beta chains given below trace back to one sample, sequenced in a study of T-cell memory formation after mild COVID-19. TCRdb re-called the 5' RACE reads with MiXCR, one entry per CDR3 protein. The sample lists about 110,000 distinct CDR3 sequences, approximately 15% occurring once. Sequenced material: PBMCs or a T cell subset sorted from them (not recorded which). The receptor source for this set is a man between 18 and 35 years old who had mild COVID-19 (a few samples of this study predate the infection). Cell type and time point are not known.

The rearrangement links TRBV7-2 to TRBJ2-5, with D perhaps matching TRBD1 (5 bases). V was cut by 3 bases and J by 4 bases, with 15 bases left in between. Germline-derived CDR1 and CDR2 are SGHTA and FQGNSA. The CDR3 length is 15 residues. CDR3 sequence: CASSFVGRVAETQYF. The CDR3 bases are TGTGCCAGCAGCTTTGTCGGCAGGGTGGCAGAGACCCAGTACTTC.

This clonotype was counted only a few times. The rearrangement uses TRBV7-6 and TRBJ2-3; D uncertain. Per germline, CDR1 SGHVS and CDR2 FNYEAQ. This CDR3 has 15 residues. V lost 7 bases to trimming and J lost 1 base, with 15 bases between them. The CDR3 here is CASMPGLVGTDTQYF. For the CDR3, the DNA is TGTGCCAGCATGCCCGGCCTGGTAGGCACAGATACGCAGTATTTT.

The V call is TRBV27, the J call TRBJ2-7, with a tentative D call TRBD1 (5 bases). The CDR3 has 16 amino acids. The germline V and J ends were trimmed by 5 bases and 0 bases, with 17 bases remaining between them. Germline values: CDR1 MNHEY, CDR2 SMNVEV (reference sequence). CDR3 loop: CASSQGAGRSSYEQYF. The CDR3 nucleotides are TGTGCCAGCAGTCAGGGTGCAGGGCGAAGCTCCTACGAGCAGTACTTC.

The chain couples TRBV6-5 to TRBJ2-7, with TRBD1 matching over 8 bases. The ends lost 5 bases at V and 0 bases at J; junction bases unmatched: 6. The V gene's germline CDR1 is MNHEY and CDR2 SVGAGI. This CDR3 is 15 amino acids long. The CDR3 region is CASSEATGGSYEQYF. The CDR3 bases are TGTGCCAGCAGTGAGGCCACAGGGGGCTCCTACGAGCAGTACTTC.